A single sample gave rise to the 13 T cell receptor beta chains below, sequenced in a study of T-cell memory formation after mild COVID-19. TCRdb analysed the 5' RACE reads with MiXCR anew, one entry per CDR3 protein. The sample lists around 34,000 distinct CDR3 sequences; just under 8% were seen once. Sequencing was performed on PBMCs or a T cell subset sorted from them (not recorded which). These receptors came from a man between 18 and 29 years old who had mild COVID-19 (a few samples of this study predate the infection). Cell type and time point are not known.

This clonotype was seen a handful of times. V gene TRBV11-2 combines with J gene TRBJ2-7; D is perhaps TRBD1 or TRBD2 (6 bases each). This CDR3 is 15 amino acids long. Trimming removed 5 bases at V and 3 bases at J, with 17 bases between. Germline-derived CDR1 and CDR2 are SGHAT and FQNNGV. As DNA, the CDR3 is TGTGCCAGCAGCCCTAGAACCGGGGGCCTCTACGAGCAGTACTTC. Protein: CASSPRTGGLYEQYF.

This clonotype came up a few times. The gene calls are TRBV12-3 or TRBV12-4 and TRBJ1-3; D is ambiguous. The CDR3 has 12 amino acids. Trimming shortened V by 5 bases and J by 4 bases, and 6 bases separated the two germline ends. The CDR3 loop is CASSPSGNTIYF. The CDR3 coding sequence is TGTGCCAGCAGTCCTTCAGGAAACACCATATATTTT.

This clonotype came up many times. The CDR3 region is CASSLLITSRRTDTQYF. CDR3 coding DNA: TGTGCCAGCAGTCTTCTTATCACTAGCCGTCGCACAGATACGCAGTATTTT. The J gene is TRBJ2-3, the V gene TRBV12-3 or TRBV12-4, with D possibly being TRBD2 (6 bases). The ends were cut back, 5 bases at V and 1 base at J, with 19 bases in the middle. This CDR3 region has 17 residues.

There are many counts of this clonotype. V is TRBV20-1 and J is TRBJ2-1; TRBD2 is a possible D gene (5 bases). The CDR3 consists of 12 residues. V was shortened by 3 bases and J by 5 bases, with 8 bases between the two germline ends. Germline CDR1 and CDR2: DFQATT and SNEGSKA (reference sequence). In nucleotides, the CDR3 is TGCAGTGCTAGGTTCGGGGACAATGAGCAGTTCTTC. This codes for CSARFGDNEQFF.

There are many counts of this clonotype. The chain uses TRBV7-2 and TRBJ1-6, with D unresolved. CDR3 length equals 13 residues. Trimming shortened V by 3 bases and J by 8 bases, and 8 bases separated the two germline ends. CDR1 is SGHTA and CDR2 is FQGNSA in the germline V gene. This CDR3 is CASSLVGYSPLHF. The CDR3 nucleotides read TGTGCCAGCAGCTTGGTGGGCTATTCACCCCTCCACTTT.

This clonotype has a count of ten or more. The chain employs TRBV20-1 and TRBJ2-5, with TRBD2 matching 14 bases. The trim removed 5 bases at V and 1 base at J, leaving 3 bases unmatched. The CDR3 sequence is 15 residues long. CDR1 is DFQATT, CDR2 SNEGSKA, per germline (reference sequence). The DNA of the CDR3 is TGCAGTGCTGATGGGACTAGCGGGGGCCAAGAGACCCAGTACTTC. It translates to CSADGTSGGQETQYF.

This clonotype has at least ten counts. The genes are TRBV20-1 and TRBJ2-2; D possibly uses TRBD1 or TRBD2 (5 bases each). The CDR3 is 16 amino acids. Germline CDR1 and CDR2: DFQATT and SNEGSKA (reference sequence). V was pared by 3 bases and J by 3 bases, with 17 bases between. CDR3 loop: CSASGGQGVYTGELFF. As DNA, the CDR3 is TGCAGTGCTAGTGGAGGTCAGGGCGTTTACACCGGGGAGCTGTTTTTT.

This clonotype has at least ten counts. The chain is built from TRBV7-2 and TRBJ2-2; D is uncertain. The CDR3 runs to 14 residues. Germline CDR1 reads SGHTA; CDR2 reads FQGNSA. Trimming left V 7 bases short and J 6 bases short, with 15 bases between. This CDR3 reads CASTPSARPGELFF. The DNA of the CDR3 is TGTGCCAGCACCCCAAGCGCCAGGCCCGGGGAGCTGTTTTTT.

This clonotype was recorded many times. The chain carries TRBV2 and TRBJ2-2, with 14 positions matching TRBD2. With 6 bases clipped from V and 0 bases from J, the junction kept 3 bases outside the gene matches. The CDR3 is 17 residues long. Germline CDR1 is SNHLY and CDR2 is FYNNEI. This CDR3 reads CASSEGLAGANTGELFF. In DNA form, the CDR3 reads TGTGCCAGCAGCGAGGGACTAGCGGGGGCGAACACCGGGGAGCTGTTTTTT.

This clonotype showed up many times. The rearrangement uses TRBV12-3 or TRBV12-4 and TRBJ2-1; the D gene could be TRBD1 or TRBD2 (6 bases each). The V and J ends lost 3 bases and 0 bases respectively, with 9 bases between them. The CDR3 has 15 residues. The CDR3 loop reads CASSLEGGSYNEQFF. The CDR3 DNA is TGTGCCAGCAGTTTGGAGGGGGGCTCCTACAATGAGCAGTTCTTC.

This clonotype has a handful of counts. The chain joins TRBV6-2 or TRBV6-3 to TRBJ2-2; D is unclear. Looked up from germline, CDR1 is MNHEY and CDR2 is SVGEGT. The CDR3 runs to 14 residues. Trimming shortened V by 2 bases and J by 0 bases, and 4 bases separated the two germline ends. This chain's CDR3 is CASSYGANTGELFF. CDR3 DNA sequence: TGTGCCAGCAGTTACGGGGCGAACACCGGGGAGCTGTTTTTT.

This clonotype was counted between two and nine times. The V gene is TRBV7-3, the J gene TRBJ2-1, with 10 bases aligning to TRBD2. V shed 5 bases and J 8 bases; nucleotides not matched to a gene: 9. This CDR3 has 15 amino acids. Germline CDR1 is SGHTA and CDR2 is FQGTGA. The CDR3 region is CASSPHSGGVDEQFF. CDR3 bases: TGTGCCAGCAGCCCCCACAGCGGGGGGGTCGATGAGCAGTTCTTC. The whole variable domain, filled in from reference TRBV7-3 and TRBJ2-1, reads GAGVSQTPSNKVTEKGKYVELRCDPISGHTALYWYRQSLGQGPEFLIYFQGTGAADDSGLPNDRFFAVRPEGSVSTLKIQRTERGDSAVYLCASSPHSGGVDEQFFGPGTRLTVL.

The genes are TRBV3-2 and TRBJ2-7; TRBD2 is the table's D call, not checked against the DNA. TRBV3-2 is annotated as a pseudogene. The CDR3 is 17 residues long. In DNA form, the CDR3 reads TGTGCCAGCAGCCAAGGACTAGCGGGGGGCAGCTCCTACGAGCAGTACTTC. Amino acids: CASSQGLAGGSSYEQYF.